This T cell receptor beta chain was identified during a study of T-cell reconstitution after alpha-beta-depleted transplantation in children. General observations from the study: TCRbeta diversity was high at day 60 in some patients (a result of surviving recipient T cells and thymic progenitors).

V trimming: 1 base; J trimming: 4 bases; junction bases outside the gene matches: 5. CDR1 and CDR2 (germline): MDHEN, SYDVKM. The CDR3 loop spans 15 amino acids. Note on this clonotype: Its target is unknown.

Unique molecular identifiers were used to barcode this TCRbeta library. TCRdb re-called the PCR reads through MiXCR, storing one row per CDR3 protein. The sample records 300,000 to 350,000 distinct CDR3 sequences, 15% to 20% being singletons. The clonotype comes from a male patient between 2 and 10 years old who had a stem cell transplant for acute lymphoblastic leukemia, so the T cells may come from the graft donor. The material sequenced was PBMCs, mostly from graft donor cells, taken 360 days after TCRalphabeta/CD19-depleted stem cell transplant. The V gene is TRBV28, the J gene TRBJ2-3, with 7 bases aligning to TRBD1. The CDR3 DNA follows: TGTGCCAGCAGTTTATTAGGGGGACAGTCAGATACGCAGTATTTT. As protein: CASSLLGGQSDTQYF.